This T cell receptor beta chain was documented in a study of T-cell memory formation after mild COVID-19. About the study: For the most part, TCR clusters were specific to one donor.

This clonotype has more than one count but fewer than ten. What it recognizes is unknown. General observations from the study: CD4/CD8 balance held among clones contracting day 15 to 85, and later expanders leaned CD4+.

From the 5' RACE reads, TCRdb called clonotypes with MiXCR, one entry per CDR3 protein. Of about 450,000 distinct CDR3 sequences listed, around a quarter were seen once; the top ten hold around 13%. V lost 2 bases and J 9 bases, leaving 10 bases between the germline ends. CDR1 is MNHEY, CDR2 SMNVEV, per germline (reference sequence). The CDR3 loop spans 12 amino acids. The clonotype was recovered from an adult woman who had mild COVID-19 (a few samples of this study predate the infection). Cell type and time point are not known. The sequenced sample consisted of PBMCs or a T cell subset sorted from them (not recorded which). The gene calls are TRBV27 and TRBJ1-1, with D possibly TRBD1 on 6 matching bases. The CDR3 reads CASSLMRGKAFF. The CDR3 region has the DNA TGTGCCAGCAGTTTAATGAGGGGGAAAGCTTTCTTT.